This T cell receptor beta chain was retrieved from a study of T cell responses to AZD1222 COVID-19 vaccine. Study outcomes and limitations: The donor cohort was predominantly white British with a female majority, and clonal diversity may have been underestimated. Variant regions that are unmutated are reportedly the target of nearly half of spike-specific TCRs. Vaccination with two AZD1222 doses was followed by a rise in Spike-specific TCR breadth and depth.

As concerns this clone: Its antigen is unidentified.

Combined were second doses at about 4 or about 12 weeks. Measured with immunoSEQ multiplex PCR; TCRdb has only the in-frame clones, and not every one. The sample shows 90,000 to 150,000 clones, 86% of them seen only once. Per the germline V gene, CDR1 is SGHTA and CDR2 is FQGNSA. V lost 8 bases and J lost 9, with 19 bases in between. CDR3 size: 13 residues. The sample consisted of peripheral blood, taken 28 days after the second AZD1222 dose. The source of this sequence is an adult who received the AZD1222 COVID-19 vaccine. The V call is TRBV7-2, the J call TRBJ2-5, with D perhaps TRBD2 (5 bases). DNA of the CDR3: TGTGCCAGCCTATGGCCAGGTTCCGGGGCCCAGTACTTC. Translating gives CASLWPGSGAQYF.